Below are 27 T cell receptor beta chains sequenced from a single sample in a study of regulatory T cells in long-lasting Graves disease. To make TCR beta libraries, researchers used iRepertoire HTBI primers and Arm-PCR of CDR3 regions. TCRdb fed the multiplex PCR reads into MiXCR, producing one record per CDR3 protein. The profile shows 500,000 to 800,000 distinct CDR3 sequences, about 30% of them singletons. Time point: persistent/refractory GD, antithyroid drugs over 5 years with positive TRAb. There was RNA extracted from PBMCs, and the TCR library was made from it. The specimen was peripheral blood mononuclear cells (PBMCs), collected when the disease was refractory, from a patient treated with antithyroid drugs. All receptors come from a female donor with Graves disease.

The rearrangement links TRBV20-1 to TRBJ2-3; perhaps D is TRBD1 or TRBD2 (5 bases each). Trimming pared 3 bases from V and 6 bases from J, leaving 13 bases between. Germline CDR1 and CDR2: DFQATT and SNEGSKA (reference sequence). This CDR3 has 13 residues. CDR3 nucleotide sequence: TGCAGTGCTAGTTTCCGGGGCCCGGATACGCAGTATTTT. This encodes CSASFRGPDTQYF.

Only a few counts were recorded for this clonotype. The V gene is TRBV20-1, the J gene TRBJ2-3; weak D call: TRBD1 (5 bases). V gave up 3 bases and J gave up 1 base, with 8 bases separating them. The CDR3 sequence is 13 residues long. The germline CDR1 and CDR2 sequences are DFQATT and SNEGSKA (reference sequence). CDR3 region: CSARQQGTDTQYF. CDR3 DNA: TGCAGTGCTAGGCAACAGGGCACAGATACGCAGTATTTT.

This clonotype was observed at least ten times. The CDR3 loop is CASRDGTNLRQTQYF. CDR3 nucleotides: TGTGCCAGCAGGGACGGGACAAACCTACGACAGACCCAGTACTTC. The gene calls are TRBV6-1 and TRBJ2-5; perhaps TRBD1 as D (6 bases). From germline, CDR1 is MNHNS and CDR2 SASEGT. V was clipped by 6 bases and J by 6 bases, with 20 bases between them. This CDR3 has 15 amino acids.

This clonotype was seen just once. V is TRBV19 and J is TRBJ1-1; D gene unclear. There are 14 residues in the CDR3. Trimming took 0 bases from V and 2 from J, leaving 7 bases between them. Per the germline V gene, CDR1 is LNHDA and CDR2 is SQIVND (reference sequence). CDR3 nucleotides: TGTGCCAGTAGTATAGAAGGAATTAACACTGAAGCTTTCTTT. It specifies CASSIEGINTEAFF. The variable domain in full, completed from reference TRBV19 and TRBJ1-1, reads DGGITQSPKYLFRKEGQNVTLSCEQNLNHDAMYWYRQDPGQGLRLIYYSQIVNDFQKGDIAEGYSVSREKKESFPLTVTSAQKNPTAFYLCASSIEGINTEAFFGQGTRLTVV.

The J gene is TRBJ2-5, the V gene TRBV30, with TRBD1 as a possible D gene (6 bases). V was cut by 1 base and J by 2 bases, with 8 bases left in between. In germline, CDR1 is GTSNPN, CDR2 SVGIG (reference sequence). The CDR3 has 13 amino acids. CDR3 amino acids: CAWSGGLQETQYF. CDR3 nucleotides: TGTGCCTGGAGTGGGGGGCTTCAAGAGACCCAGTACTTC.

This clonotype has just one count. The rearrangement uses TRBV9 and TRBJ2-5; 7 nucleotides agree with TRBD1. The CDR3 loop spans 15 amino acids. Trimming removed 0 bases from V and 4 bases from J; junction bases left unmatched: 6. From germline, CDR1 is SGDLS and CDR2 YYNGEE. The CDR3 reads CASSVAGQDGETQYF. CDR3 DNA: TGTGCCAGCAGCGTAGCAGGACAGGATGGAGAGACCCAGTACTTC.

This rearrangement joins TRBV10-3 to TRBJ1-2, with D perhaps matching TRBD1 (6 bases). V gave up 0 bases and J gave up 3 bases, with 14 bases separating them. The CDR3 is 16 residues long. Germline V CDR1 and CDR2: ENHRY, SYGVKD. CDR3 protein: CAISESILGADYGYTF. DNA for the CDR3: TGTGCCATCAGTGAGTCGATTCTGGGGGCGGACTATGGCTACACCTTC.

This clonotype was found many times. The chain employs TRBV28 and TRBJ1-1; 9 nucleotides agree with TRBD1. Unmatched junction bases numbered 6, after V lost 6 bases and J lost 1 base. CDR3 length: 15 amino acids. Germline lookup yields CDR1 MDHEN and CDR2 SYDVKM. CDR3 protein: CASRENRGPNTEAFF. CDR3 nucleotides: TGTGCCAGCAGGGAAAACAGGGGGCCGAACACTGAAGCTTTCTTT.

This clonotype was picked up a small number of times. The chain has TRBV12-3 or TRBV12-4 and TRBJ1-6; D is unresolved. Trimming removed 6 bases at V and 13 bases at J, with 13 bases between. The CDR3 covers 12 residues. The CDR3 spells CASSLQLRPLHF. The DNA of the CDR3 is TGTGCCAGCAGCCTACAGCTAAGGCCCCTCCACTTT.

CDR3 in amino acids: CASSPGDRGYEQYF. In DNA, the CDR3 is TGTGCCAGCAGCCCCGGAGACAGGGGGTACGAGCAGTACTTC. The rearrangement links TRBV9 to TRBJ2-7; 9 positions agree with TRBD1. J was trimmed by 4 bases and V by 4 bases; bases with no gene match: 6. The length of the CDR3 is 14 residues. Germline loops: CDR1 SGDLS, CDR2 YYNGEE.

This clonotype was seen a handful of times. The chain joins TRBV20-1 to TRBJ2-7, with unresolved D. Germline assignment: CDR1 DFQATT and CDR2 SNEGSKA (reference sequence). The ends were cut back, 0 bases at V and 7 bases at J, with 13 bases in the middle. The CDR3 covers 13 residues. CDR3 bases: TGCAGTGCTAGAGAGTCCTCGTCGCGGGAGCAGTACTTC. Translated, it gives CSARESSSREQYF.

This clonotype was seen only a few times. J is TRBJ1-1 and V is TRBV20-1; 10 bases line up with TRBD1. Germline values: CDR1 DFQATT, CDR2 SNEGSKA (reference sequence). The CDR3 consists of 15 residues. V shed 4 bases and J 1 base; nucleotides not matched to a gene: 6. The CDR3 DNA follows: TGCAGTGCTATCGCATGGGACAGGGGGAACACTGAAGCTTTCTTT. Protein product: CSAIAWDRGNTEAFF.

The gene calls are TRBV20-1 and TRBJ1-1; possibly TRBD1 for D (5 bases). Trimming took off 3 bases at V and 5 bases at J, with 7 bases between the two ends. CDR1 and CDR2 (germline): DFQATT, SNEGSKA (reference sequence). This CDR3 is built from 11 residues. Here the CDR3 DNA reads TGCAGTGCTAGTAGGGGTACTGAAGCTTTCTTT. Its protein is CSASRGTEAFF.

This clonotype has at least ten counts. The chain employs TRBV12-3 or TRBV12-4 and TRBJ1-4, with a tentative D call TRBD1 (5 bases). The V end lost 4 bases, the J end lost 7 bases, and 19 bases lay between the germline ends. The length of the CDR3 is 16 residues. The CDR3 loop is CASSSGRRGRAEKLFF. CDR3 nucleotide sequence: TGTGCCAGCAGTTCCGGACGACGGGGACGAGCTGAAAAACTGTTTTTT.

The genes are TRBV3-1 and TRBJ1-2; D is uncertain. This CDR3 is 14 amino acids long. Germline V gene data show CDR1 as LGHDT and CDR2 as YNNKEL (reference sequence). Trimming removed 4 bases at V and 3 bases at J, with 12 bases between. CDR3 in DNA: TGTGCCAGCAGCCTTAGCGACCTCTACTATGGCTACACCTTC. This sequence encodes CASSLSDLYYGYTF.

This rearrangement joins TRBV7-8 to TRBJ1-5; D might be TRBD1 (5 bases). The CDR3 is made up of 17 amino acids. Between the trimmed V and J ends, which lost 4 bases and 0 bases, there was a span of 16 bases. Germline V CDR1 and CDR2: SGHVS, FQNEAQ. CDR3 DNA sequence: TGTGCCAGCAGCTCTCGACAGATCTCGGGTAGCAATCAGCCCCAGCATTTT. It specifies CASSSRQISGSNQPQHF.

V gene TRBV7-6 combines with J gene TRBJ2-5; weak D call: TRBD1 (5 bases). Germline V lookup: CDR1 SGHVS, CDR2 FNYEAQ. The V gene lost 5 bases and the J gene lost 7 bases, with 14 bases spanning the gap. The CDR3 runs to 13 residues. This chain's CDR3 is CASSPSDTVTQYF. CDR3 DNA sequence: TGTGCCAGCAGCCCTTCGGACACAGTGACCCAGTACTTC. The full variable domain, completed using reference TRBV7-6 and TRBJ2-5, is GAGVSQSPRYKVTKRGQDVALRCDPISGHVSLYWYRQALGQGPEFLTYFNYEAQQDKSGLPNDRFSAERPEGSISTLTIQRTEQRDSAMYRCASSPSDTVTQYFGPGTRLLVL.

The chain employs TRBV5-1 and TRBJ2-5; the match to TRBD2 covers 8 bases. The J segment lost 7 bases and the V segment lost 3 bases, leaving 8 bases of the junction unmatched. The germline V gene encodes CDR1 SGHRS and CDR2 YFSETQ. This CDR3 has 14 amino acids. DNA for the CDR3: TGCGCCAGCAGCTCCACCGGGACTAGGGGGACCCAGTACTTC. Its translation: CASSSTGTRGTQYF. Full variable domain (outside the CDR3, taken from reference TRBV5-1 and TRBJ2-5): KAGVTQTPRYLIKTRGQQVTLSCSPISGHRSVSWYQQTPGQGLQFLFEYFSETQRNKGNFPGRFSGRQFSNSRSEMNVSTLELGDSALYLCASSSTGTRGTQYFGPGTRLLVL.

This clonotype was found a few times. The V gene is TRBV5-1, the J gene TRBJ1-1, with D perhaps matching TRBD1 (6 bases). Germline V gene sequence: CDR1 SGHRS, CDR2 YFSETQ. The CDR3 loop spans 15 amino acids. Deletions cut 6 bases from V and 0 bases from J, with 15 bases between. CDR3 coding DNA: TGCGCCAGCACCCCCTCGACAGGAGTGAACACTGAAGCTTTCTTT. This codes for CASTPSTGVNTEAFF.

The rearrangement uses TRBV25-1 and TRBJ2-5; D is possibly TRBD2 (5 bases). The CDR3 is made up of 15 amino acids. Trimming shortened V by 2 bases and J by 4 bases, and 14 bases separated the two germline ends. Germline lookup yields CDR1 MGHDK and CDR2 SYGVNS. DNA for the CDR3: TGTGCCAGCAGTGAAGGGTGGGCTAGCCGAGAGACCCAGTACTTC. This translates into CASSEGWASRETQYF.

The V call is TRBV29-1, the J call TRBJ2-5; tentative D call: TRBD2 (5 bases). The J call may be wrong; the DNA end is better matched by TRBJ2-1. The CDR3 is 11 residues long. In germline, CDR1 is SQVTM, CDR2 ANQGSEA. The CDR3 coding sequence is TGCAGCGTTTGGACTGACAATGAGCAGTTCTTC. This sequence encodes CSVWTDNEQFF.

The chain joins TRBV3-1 to TRBJ1-2, with unresolved D. This CDR3 has 14 amino acids. Germline V gives CDR1 LGHDT, CDR2 YNNKEL (reference sequence). V lost 1 base and J lost 5, with 11 bases in between. The DNA for the CDR3 is TGTGCCAGCAGCCAAGCCGGGTCCCGTTATGGCTACACCTTC. Encoded protein: CASSQAGSRYGYTF.

The chain employs TRBV24-1 and TRBJ2-5, with D perhaps matching TRBD2 (6 bases). The CDR3 contains 14 residues. Germline V lookup: CDR1 KGHDR, CDR2 SFDVKD. Trimming took 4 bases from V and 8 from J, leaving 16 bases between them. CDR3 region: CATSDSGGSGTQYF. CDR3 DNA: TGTGCCACCAGTGACTCCGGGGGAAGTGGAACCCAGTACTTC.

The rearrangement links TRBV5-1 to TRBJ1-5; D is possibly TRBD1 (6 bases). CDR3 size: 15 residues. Germline-derived CDR1 and CDR2 are SGHRS and YFSETQ. With 0 bases removed from V and 7 bases from J, the gap between germline ends came to 14 bases. Here the CDR3 DNA reads TGCGCCAGCAGCTTGGAGGGGGGGAGAGGGCAGCCCCAGCATTTT. Amino acids: CASSLEGGRGQPQHF.

This clonotype came up a few times. The rearrangement uses TRBV7-2 and TRBJ1-1, with D perhaps TRBD1 (6 bases). In germline, CDR1 is SGHTA, CDR2 FQGNSA. The CDR3 totals 14 residues. V was trimmed by 2 bases and J by 2 bases, leaving 9 bases between them. The CDR3 coding sequence is TGTGCCAGCAGCTTATACAGGGTCAACACTGAAGCTTTCTTT. Amino acid sequence: CASSLYRVNTEAFF. Supplemented by reference TRBV7-2 and TRBJ1-1, the full variable domain reads GAGVSQSPSNKVTEKGKDVELRCDPISGHTALYWYRQSLGQGLEFLIYFQGNSAPDKSGLPSDRFSAERTGGSVSTLTIQRTQQEDSAVYLCASSLYRVNTEAFFGQGTRLTVV.

The chain's CDR3 is CASSLGQGNTF. CDR3 DNA: TGTGCCAGCAGCCTTGGACAGGGGAATACCTTC. V gene TRBV2 combines with J gene TRBJ1-2; TRBD1 matches at 9 bases. The CDR3 loop spans 11 amino acids. Germline assignment: CDR1 SNHLY and CDR2 FYNNEI. V lost 6 bases, J lost 14 bases, and 7 bases stayed unmatched.

In its sample, this clonotype was seen a few times. In DNA form, the CDR3 reads TGTGCCAGCAGTGCCGGACAGCCTAGCTCTGGAAACACCATATATTTT. Translated: CASSAGQPSSGNTIYF. V usage is TRBV2 and J usage is TRBJ1-3, with TRBD1 as a possible D gene (6 bases). Between the trimmed V and J ends, which lost 4 bases and 0 bases, there was a span of 13 bases. CDR1 and CDR2 (germline): SNHLY, FYNNEI. The CDR3 is made up of 16 amino acids.